This T cell receptor (beta chain) originates from a study of cytomegalovirus exposure and HLA in healthy donors. Both 60 Vbeta primers and 13 Jbeta primers went into the PCR. The table came from immunoSEQ multiplex PCR; TCRdb's copy has only in-frame clones and leaves some out. This table holds 120,000 to 150,000 clones, around three quarters found once. This clone was detected once. The germline V and J ends were trimmed by 1 base and 6 bases, with 18 bases remaining between them. Germline CDR1 is SGHTA and CDR2 is FQGNSA. This CDR3 contains 17 residues. The clonotype was recovered from a man aged 35 to 55 in good health and CMV-seropositive. Sample: PBMCs. The V and J genes are TRBV7-2 and TRBJ2-2, with a possible D match to TRBD2 (5 bases). CDR3 residues: CASSLVSGPAGPGELFF. DNA of the CDR3: TGTGCCAGCAGCTTAGTGTCCGGTCCCGCGGGCCCCGGGGAGCTGTTTTTT. Combining the CDR3 with reference TRBV7-2 and TRBJ2-2 gives the whole variable domain GAGVSQSPSNKVTEKGKDVELRCDPISGHTALYWYRQSLGQGLEFLIYFQGNSAPDKSGLPSDRFSAERTGGSVSTLTIQRTQQEDSAVYLCASSLVSGPAGPGELFFGEGSRLTVL.